The following is a T cell receptor beta chain sequence with its context. No antigen is known for it. The input lacks base qualities; no much larger clone sits a single base away. CDR1 and CDR2, looked up from the germline V gene (reference sequence), are SGHNT and YYREEE. The CDR3 starts with the cysteine, ends with the phenylalanine, and has 15 residues. The read is trimmed to its CDR3 DNA, 45 bases read in frame from base 1. V lost 6 bases and J lost 5 bases, and the count of bases not matched to a germline gene is 10. This sample stems from a study of blood T cell repertoires in COVID-19 (TCRdb year 2020). Looking at the study overall: The collaborator samples originated in the United States, Italy and Spain and spanned the acute and convalescent phases of COVID-19. The repertoires were released in a freely available public database intended as a resource for research on the immune response to SARS-CoV-2. The samples were drawn from two sources: the first 160 participants of the ongoing ImmuneRACE study, and 1,000 to 1,500 subjects contributed by 6 global collaborators. The dataset comprised deeply sampled blood TCRbeta repertoires from subjects exposed to, actively infected with, or recovered from COVID-19. The material from the prospective study consisted of cDNA or gDNA derived from T cells, B-cell-depleted T cells, or PBMCs. Where available, HLA class I and class II types were obtained from metadata supplied by the sample provider rather than from assay-based typing. A de-identified subject ID, COVID-19 status, age in years and sex were almost always included in the sample metadata. Overall study outcomes, separate from this receptor: How much clinical and demographic metadata was included differed by source and by participant, and the metadata was provided uncurated.

Collaborating institutions collected whole blood in K2EDTA tubes following their own protocols. For TCRbeta analysis, collaborators shipped samples in one of three forms: frozen whole blood, isolated PBMCs, or DNA extracted from either of those sample types. TCRbeta CDR3 regions were amplified from genomic DNA using the immunoSEQ Assay, a bias-controlled multiplex PCR. In the source study's methods: The number of nucleated cells in each sample was estimated from the amplification of reference gene primers within the assay. To quantify the absolute abundance of each unique TCRbeta CDR3 rearrangement, sequence reads were collapsed and filtered. For each sample, productive Simpson clonality was calculated by taking the square root of Simpson's diversity index across productive rearrangements. TCRdb stores this immuneACCESS table with in-frame sequences only. Part of the clones is absent; in the studies checked, under half of the shortfall reflects unresolved V genes, and no reason is known for the rest. The V and J calls and clone size come from that table; D and trimming were worked out from the DNA. The sample table lists roughly 140,000 clones, around 80% of them with a count of one. Roughly a tenth of the sample rests with the top ten.

Source material: peripheral blood. This TCR was sampled from a man aged 55-75 years with active or convalescent COVID-19. The chain couples TRBV5-4 to TRBJ2-5; 10 middle bases align to TRBD2. The CDR3 loop reads CASTNIAGGSETQYF. The nucleotide sequence reads TGTGCCAGCACCAATATAGCGGGAGGTTCGGAGACCCAGTACTTC.